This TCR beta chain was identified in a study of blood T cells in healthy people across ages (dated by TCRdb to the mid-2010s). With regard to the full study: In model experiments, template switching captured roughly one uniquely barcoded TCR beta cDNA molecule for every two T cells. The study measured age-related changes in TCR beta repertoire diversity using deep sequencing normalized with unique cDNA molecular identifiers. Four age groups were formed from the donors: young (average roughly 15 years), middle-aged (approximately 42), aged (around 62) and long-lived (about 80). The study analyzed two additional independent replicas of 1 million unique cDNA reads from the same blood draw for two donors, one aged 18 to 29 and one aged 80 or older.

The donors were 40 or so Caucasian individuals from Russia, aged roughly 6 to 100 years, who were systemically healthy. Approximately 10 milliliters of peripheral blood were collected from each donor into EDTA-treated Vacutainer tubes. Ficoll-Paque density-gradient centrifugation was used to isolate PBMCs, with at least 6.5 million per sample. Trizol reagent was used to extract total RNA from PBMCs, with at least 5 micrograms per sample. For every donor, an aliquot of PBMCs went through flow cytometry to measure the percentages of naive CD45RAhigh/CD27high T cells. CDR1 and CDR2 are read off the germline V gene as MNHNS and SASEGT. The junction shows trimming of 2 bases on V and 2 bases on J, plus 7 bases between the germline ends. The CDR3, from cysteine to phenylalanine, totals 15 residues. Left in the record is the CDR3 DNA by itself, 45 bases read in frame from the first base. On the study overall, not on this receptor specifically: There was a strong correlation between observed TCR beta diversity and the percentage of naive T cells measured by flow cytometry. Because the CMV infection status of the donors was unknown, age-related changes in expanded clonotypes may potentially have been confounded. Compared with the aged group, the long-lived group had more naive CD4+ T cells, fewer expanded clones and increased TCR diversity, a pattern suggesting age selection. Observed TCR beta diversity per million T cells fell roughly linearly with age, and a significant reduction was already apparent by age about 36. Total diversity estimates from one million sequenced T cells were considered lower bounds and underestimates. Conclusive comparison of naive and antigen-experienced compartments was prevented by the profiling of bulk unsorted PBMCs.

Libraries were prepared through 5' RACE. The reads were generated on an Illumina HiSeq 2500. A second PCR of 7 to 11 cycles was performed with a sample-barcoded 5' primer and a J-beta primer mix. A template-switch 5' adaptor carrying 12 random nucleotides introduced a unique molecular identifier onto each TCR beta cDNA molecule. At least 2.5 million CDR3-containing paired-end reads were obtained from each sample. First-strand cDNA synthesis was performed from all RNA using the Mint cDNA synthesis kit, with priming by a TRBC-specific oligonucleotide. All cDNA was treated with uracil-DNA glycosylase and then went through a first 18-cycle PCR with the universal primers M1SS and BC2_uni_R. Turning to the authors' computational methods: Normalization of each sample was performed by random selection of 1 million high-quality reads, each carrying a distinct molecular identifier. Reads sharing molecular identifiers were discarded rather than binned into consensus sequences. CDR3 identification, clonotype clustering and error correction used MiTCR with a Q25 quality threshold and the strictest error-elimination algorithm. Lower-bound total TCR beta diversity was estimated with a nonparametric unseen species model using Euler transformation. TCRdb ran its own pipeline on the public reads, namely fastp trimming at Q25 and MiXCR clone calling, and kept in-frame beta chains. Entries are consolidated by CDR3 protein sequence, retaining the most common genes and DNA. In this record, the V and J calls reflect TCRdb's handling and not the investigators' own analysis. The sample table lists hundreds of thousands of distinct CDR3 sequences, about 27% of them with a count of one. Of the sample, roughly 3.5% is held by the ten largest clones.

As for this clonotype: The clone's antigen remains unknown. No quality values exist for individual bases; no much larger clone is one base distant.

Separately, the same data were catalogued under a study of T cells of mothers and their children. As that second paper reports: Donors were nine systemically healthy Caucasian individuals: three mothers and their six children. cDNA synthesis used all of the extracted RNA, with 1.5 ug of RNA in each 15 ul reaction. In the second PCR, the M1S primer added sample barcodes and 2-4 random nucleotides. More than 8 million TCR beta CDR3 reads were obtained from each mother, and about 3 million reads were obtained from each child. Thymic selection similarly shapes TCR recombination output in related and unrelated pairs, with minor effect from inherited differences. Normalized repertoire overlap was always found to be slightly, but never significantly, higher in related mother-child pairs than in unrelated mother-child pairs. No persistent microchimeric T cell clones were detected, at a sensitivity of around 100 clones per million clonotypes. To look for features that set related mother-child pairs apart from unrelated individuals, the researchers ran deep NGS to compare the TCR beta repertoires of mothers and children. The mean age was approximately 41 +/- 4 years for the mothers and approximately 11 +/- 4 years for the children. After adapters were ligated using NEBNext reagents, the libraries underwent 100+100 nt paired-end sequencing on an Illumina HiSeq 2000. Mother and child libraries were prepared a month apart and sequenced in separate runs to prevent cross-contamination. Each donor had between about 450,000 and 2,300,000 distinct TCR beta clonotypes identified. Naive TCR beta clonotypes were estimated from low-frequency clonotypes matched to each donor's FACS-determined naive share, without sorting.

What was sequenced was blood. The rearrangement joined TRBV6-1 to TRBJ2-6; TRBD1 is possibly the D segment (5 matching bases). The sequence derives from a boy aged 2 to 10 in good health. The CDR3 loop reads CASSERRAGANVLTF. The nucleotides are TGTGCCAGCAGTGAACGCAGGGCTGGGGCCAACGTCCTGACTTTC.